Listed below are T cell receptor beta chains from one sample, sequenced in a study of T cell repertoires in cytomegalovirus infection. These receptors' antigens are unknown. TCRdb re-derived calls from the reads in MiXCR, one entry per CDR3 protein. The sample records roughly 920,000 distinct CDR3 sequences, less than 35% being singletons. The source material was cultured CD8+ T cells from PBMCs, sampled from culture after CMV antigen stimulation. All receptors come from a human donor in good health (CMV status not recorded). Some clones in this sample may be carry-over from other donors' samples. CDR3s include the opening cysteine and the closing phenylalanine or tryptophan. A D gene is named only where the DNA matches it firmly. Rows give clone size only sometimes, using once, few, many, or a class for an expanded clone.

TRBJ1-5	.	.	TRBV2	TGTGCCAGCAGCCCTCCGCAGGCTTATCAGCCCCAGCATTTT	CASSPPQAYQPQHF
TRBJ2-7	many	.	TRBV6-5	TGTGCCAGCAGTTACTCGGCCTACTACGAGCAGTACTTC	CASSYSAYYEQYF
TRBJ2-1	.	.	TRBV4-1	TGCGCCAGCAGCCATACTTCCGTAAGTGATGAGCAGTTCTTC	CASSHTSVSDEQFF
TRBJ2-3	few	.	TRBV19	TGTGCCAGTAGTCCCTTGTCGACCTCTGCAGATACGCAGTATTTT	CASSPLSTSADTQYF
TRBJ2-7	.	TRBD1	TRBV6-5	TGTGCCACCGGCCGGACAGGGTACCGCGAGCAGTACTTC	CATGRTGYREQYF
TRBJ2-4	.	TRBD2	TRBV6-6	TGTGCCAGCACCGGGGGGGACATTCAGTACTTC	CASTGGDIQYF
TRBJ1-1	.	TRBD1	TRBV12-3/TRBV12-4	TGTGCCAGCACCTTGACAGGGATATACACTGAAGCTTTCTTT	CASTLTGIYTEAFF
TRBJ2-3	.	.	TRBV7-2	TGTGCCAGCAGCGCGGGACTGGCTAGCACAGATACGCAGTATTTT	CASSAGLASTDTQYF
TRBJ2-1	few	TRBD1	TRBV9	TGTGCCAGCAGCGTAGCCGGGACAGGGGTAATTAATGAGCAGTTCTTC	CASSVAGTGVINEQFF
TRBJ1-4	few	.	TRBV7-2	TGTGCCAGCAGCTTAGACAGACTTGCTAATGAAAAACTGTTTTTT	CASSLDRLANEKLFF
TRBJ2-1	many	TRBD2	TRBV7-6	TGTGCCAGCAGCCAGGGACTAGCGGGGGTCAATGAGCAGTTCTTC	CASSQGLAGVNEQFF
TRBJ2-1	few	.	TRBV7-7	TGTGCTAGCAGCTCTGCAGGGAACTCCTACAATGAGCAGTTCTTC	CASSSAGNSYNEQFF
TRBJ2-7	.	.	TRBV2	TGTGCCAGCAGTGACTGGGGGTACGAGCAGTACTTC	CASSDWGYEQYF
TRBJ2-3	.	.	TRBV9	TGTGCCAGCAGCGCCGACACTTACTCTAGCACAGATACGCAGTATTTT	CASSADTYSSTDTQYF
TRBJ2-6	few	.	TRBV12-3/TRBV12-4	TGTGCCAGCAGTTCGATGAAGTTCTCTGGGGCCAACGTCCTGACTTTC	CASSSMKFSGANVLTF
TRBJ1-4	.	.	TRBV20-1	TGCAGTGCTTGGCAGAACAATGAAAAACTGTTTTTT	CSAWQNNEKLFF
TRBJ2-3	.	.	TRBV12-3/TRBV12-4	TGTGCCAGCTGTATCGCGCCGTGGGATACGCAGTATTTT	CASCIAPWDTQYF
TRBJ2-5	.	.	TRBV7-9	TGTGCCAGCAGCCACTTGGGGCAGGGCACCCAAGAGACCCAGTACTTC	CASSHLGQGTQETQYF
TRBJ2-5	.	TRBD2	TRBV2	TGTGCCAGCAGCGAACTAGCGGGGCACCAAGAGACCCAGTACTTC	CASSELAGHQETQYF
TRBJ1-2	.	.	TRBV29-1	TGCAGCGTTGGTAAACTCGGCCGGACCGGCTACACCTTC	CSVGKLGRTGYTF
TRBJ1-5	few	TRBD1	TRBV28	TGTGCCAGCACCTCGGACAGGGTTGGTCGGCCGTACAATCAGCCCCAGCATTTT	CASTSDRVGRPYNQPQHF
TRBJ2-3	.	.	TRBV6-8	TGTGCCAGCAGCCTTGCCCTCCGTGTAGGAGATACGCAGAATTTT	CASSLALRVGDTQNF
TRBJ1-2	.	.	TRBV27	TGTGCCAGCAGTTTATTGGGCGGAGGTAGCTATGGCTACACCTTC	CASSLLGGGSYGYTF
TRBJ2-2	.	.	TRBV6-2/TRBV6-3	TGTGCCAGCAGAGCCGACCTTAACACCGGGGAGCTGTTTTTT	CASRADLNTGELFF
TRBJ1-4	.	.	TRBV11-2	TGTGCCAGCAGCTTAGATTCGGTTGCAACTAATGAAAAACTGTTTTTT	CASSLDSVATNEKLFF